These 17 T cell receptor beta chains were all obtained from the same sample, sequenced in a study of T cells in Graves' hyperthyroidism and ophthalmopathy (dated by TCRdb to about 2019). Receptors were amplified or captured by multiplex PCR. Sequenced using an Illumina HiSeq 2000. TCR beta CDR3 regions were amplified from RNA transcripts. The TCR CDR3 was subjected to a first round of RT-PCR using the HTBI primer set and the Qiagen OneStep RT-PCR kit. TCRdb ran its own pipeline on the public reads, namely fastp trimming at Q25 and MiXCR clone calling, and kept in-frame beta chains. CDR3 protein duplicates are merged, each entry listing the most common genes and DNA. A total of 150,000 or so distinct CDR3 sequences appear in this sample, roughly 10% of them only once. Around 21% of the sample rests with the top ten. The sample was blood. The source of these receptors is a woman aged 18-29 years with Graves' hyperthyroidism that later progressed to Graves' ophthalmopathy.

The chain recombines TRBV9 with TRBJ1-1; a possible D gene is TRBD1 (5 bases). Trimming cost V 0 bases and J 2 bases, with 11 bases left between them. CDR1 is SGDLS, CDR2 YYNGEE, per germline. The CDR3 runs 15 residues. CDR3 region: CASSVEEGINTEAFF. CDR3 coding DNA: TGTGCCAGCAGCGTAGAGGAGGGGATTAACACTGAAGCTTTCTTT. Variable domain in full (rest from reference TRBV9 and TRBJ1-1): DSGVTQTPKHLITATGQRVTLRCSPRSGDLSVYWYQQSLDQGLQFLIQYYNGEERAKGNILERFSAQQFPDLHSELNLSSLELGDSALYFCASSVEEGINTEAFFGQGTRLTVV.

In its sample, this clonotype was seen many times. V usage is TRBV2 and J usage is TRBJ1-1, with 7 nucleotides matching TRBD1. The germline V gene encodes CDR1 SNHLY and CDR2 FYNNEI. The CDR3 is 16 amino acids. The V gene end was trimmed by 5 bases and the J gene end by 0 bases; junction bases not matched to a gene: 9. The CDR3 nucleotides are TGTGCCAGCAGTCCGGGACAGAGGTTAATGAACACTGAAGCTTTCTTT. Translated: CASSPGQRLMNTEAFF.

As concerns this clonotype: Compared with germline, one end of the junction differs, possibly owing to a read error. The V and J genes are TRBV11-3 and TRBJ2-5; D is unclear. Looked up from germline, CDR1 is SGHNT and CDR2 is YENEEA. The CDR3 contains 13 residues. Here the CDR3 DNA reads TGTGCCAGCAGCGGTGACAACCAAGAGGCCCAGTACTTC. It specifies CASSGDNQEAQYF.

This clonotype was counted a few times. V is TRBV6-1 and J is TRBJ2-2, with D perhaps TRBD1 (8 bases). V shed 4 bases and J shed 5 bases, with 14 bases lying between them. Germline-derived CDR1 and CDR2 are MNHNS and SASEGT. The CDR3 has 15 amino acids. CDR3 nucleotides: TGTGCCAGCAGTGTAACAGGGGGAGGGACCGGGGAGCTGTTTTTT. Its protein product is CASSVTGGGTGELFF.

This clonotype was observed a handful of times. The chain carries TRBV4-2 and TRBJ2-3; D perhaps matches TRBD2 (5 bases). This CDR3 has 16 amino acids. Trimming stripped 3 bases from V and 0 bases from J, with 13 bases between. Germline V gene lookup returns CDR1 LGHNA and CDR2 YNFKEQ. This CDR3 reads CASSHTGSGSTDTQYF. The CDR3 DNA reads TGTGCCAGCAGCCACACTGGTTCGGGAAGCACAGATACGCAGTATTTT.

This clonotype was observed many times. The rearrangement uses TRBV7-9 and TRBJ2-5; unclear D gene. Trimming removed 5 bases from V and 5 bases from J, with 15 bases in between. Germline values: CDR1 SEHNR, CDR2 FQNEAQ (reference sequence). The CDR3 has 14 amino acids. CDR3 coding DNA: TGTGCCAGCAGCGACACCAAGGGAAGGGAGACCCAGTACTTC. Its protein product is CASSDTKGRETQYF. Full variable domain (missing parts from reference TRBV7-9 and TRBJ2-5): DTGVSQNPRHKITKRGQNVTFRCDPISEHNRLYWYRQTLGQGPEFLTYFQNEAQLEKSRLLSDRFSAERPKGSFSTLEIQRTEQGDSAMYLCASSDTKGRETQYFGPGTRLLVL.

This clonotype has at least ten counts. The chain is built from TRBV7-9 and TRBJ2-7, with 7 bases aligning to TRBD2. Unmatched junction bases numbered 9, after V lost 7 bases and J lost 0 bases. The CDR3 covers 15 residues. Germline CDR1 and CDR2: SEHNR and FQNEAQ (reference sequence). The CDR3 loop is CASTKGGGRSYEQYF. As DNA, the CDR3 is TGTGCCAGCACCAAGGGCGGGGGTCGCTCCTACGAGCAGTACTTC.

The chain joins TRBV10-3 to TRBJ2-6; D tentatively fits TRBD1 or TRBD2 (5 bases each). The CDR3 loop spans 13 amino acids. The germline V gene has CDR1 ENHRY and CDR2 SYGVKD. The V end was cut by 8 bases, the J end by 0 bases, with 5 bases between. CDR3: CAIGGSGANVLTF. In DNA, the CDR3 is TGTGCCATCGGGGGCTCTGGGGCCAACGTCCTGACTTTC.

As regards this clonotype: A clone one base away is much larger, so this may be a read error. V usage is TRBV9 and J usage is TRBJ2-5; TRBD2 might be the D (5 bases). Per germline, CDR1 SGDLS and CDR2 YYNGEE. Trimming left V 3 bases short and J 5 bases short, with 14 bases between. The CDR3 is made up of 14 amino acids. This CDR3 reads CASSAMGVWETQYF. CDR3 in DNA: TGTGCCAGCAGCGCAATGGGAGTTTGGGAGACCCAGTACTTC.

This clonotype was observed many times. DNA of the CDR3: TGTGCCAGCAGTTTATCGGTGGATGGGGCCAACGTCCTGACTTTC. This gives the protein CASSLSVDGANVLTF. The chain carries TRBV28 and TRBJ2-6, with D unresolved. The CDR3 has 15 residues. Germline CDR1 is MDHEN and CDR2 is SYDVKM. V was clipped by 1 base and J by 3 bases, with 7 bases between them.

The gene calls are TRBV6-4 and TRBJ2-7; 11 positions match TRBD1. The CDR3 contains 14 residues. Trimming took 7 bases from V and 2 from J; bases not matched to a gene: 4. CDR1 and CDR2 from the germline V gene are MRHNA and SNTAGT. The CDR3 sequence is CASNGQGAAYEQYF. CDR3 sequence (DNA): TGTGCCAGCAACGGACAGGGGGCAGCCTACGAGCAGTACTTC.

Ten or more counts support this clonotype. V is TRBV10-3 and J is TRBJ1-1, with D maybe TRBD1 (5 bases). The CDR3 consists of 13 residues. The V end lost 0 bases, the J end lost 7 bases, and 9 bases lay between the germline ends. Germline-derived CDR1 and CDR2 are ENHRY and SYGVKD. DNA for the CDR3: TGTGCCATCAGTGAGTCGGGGCAGCTTGAAGCTTTCTTT. Translation gives CAISESGQLEAFF.

The V gene is TRBV19, the J gene TRBJ2-4; 7 nucleotides agree with TRBD1. Germline V gives CDR1 LNHDA, CDR2 SQIVND (reference sequence). The CDR3 is 15 residues long. Losses at the gene ends were 9 bases for V and 3 bases for J; bases not matched to a gene: 11. The CDR3 DNA reads as TGTGCCAGCAAAATTGTAGGGGGCGGCAAAAACATTCAGTACTTC. Protein sequence: CASKIVGGGKNIQYF.

This clonotype was detected many times. The chain carries TRBV7-9 and TRBJ1-5; 7 bases match TRBD1. The CDR3 runs 17 residues. The V and J ends lost 2 bases and 0 bases, in that order; junction bases with no gene match: 7. Germline assignment: CDR1 SEHNR and CDR2 FQNEAQ (reference sequence). CDR3 residues: CASSLWSGQNSNQPQHF. The DNA for the CDR3 is TGTGCCAGCAGCTTATGGTCGGGACAGAATAGCAATCAGCCCCAGCATTTT.

This clonotype came up many times. The chain links TRBV7-9 to TRBJ2-5; 7 bases are a match to TRBD1. Germline assignment: CDR1 SEHNR and CDR2 FQNEAQ (reference sequence). The CDR3 contains 15 residues. Trimming removed 5 bases from V and 5 bases from J; junction bases left unmatched: 11. CDR3 sequence: CASSPGTVNLETQYF. The CDR3 nucleotides read TGTGCCAGCAGCCCCGGGACAGTAAATCTTGAGACCCAGTACTTC.

There are many counts of this clonotype. The V and J genes are TRBV2 and TRBJ1-5, with TRBD1 matching 12 bases. Trimming cost V 7 bases and J 5 bases; bases outside gene matches: 9. CDR3 length equals 16 residues. Germline CDR1 and CDR2: SNHLY and FYNNEI. The CDR3 DNA follows: TGTGCCAGCAATATACCGGGACAGGGGGCTCATCAGCCCCAGCATTTT. Protein product: CASNIPGQGAHQPQHF.

This clonotype was seen ten or more times. The V and J genes are TRBV29-1 and TRBJ1-1; a weak D match, TRBD1 (6 bases). CDR1 and CDR2 from the germline V gene are SQVTM and ANQGSEA. CDR3 length equals 12 residues. V was trimmed by 4 bases and J by 4 bases, leaving 10 bases between them. This CDR3 is CSVGTEGTEAFF. CDR3 sequence (DNA): TGCAGCGTTGGGACAGAGGGCACTGAAGCTTTCTTT. The entire variable domain, with the rest obtained from reference TRBV29-1 and TRBJ1-1, is as follows: SAVISQKPSRDICQRGTSLTIQCQVDSQVTMMFWYRQQPGQSLTLIATANQGSEATYESGFVIDKFPISRPNLTFSTLTVSNMSPEDSSIYLCSVGTEGTEAFFGQGTRLTVV.